This T cell receptor (beta chain) was captured by sequencing in a study of blood T cell repertoires in COVID-19. Across the study: Samples of COVID-19 (acute and convalescent) were obtained from the United States, Italy and Spain. Sample material is recorded as cDNA or gDNA derived from T cells, B-cell-depleted T cells, or PBMCs.

Original analysis: It was from reference gene primer amplification that nucleated cell counts were estimated. The data were produced by immunoSEQ multiplex PCR, yet TCRdb's version contains in-frame clones alone and is incomplete. V and J calls and clone size follow that table, whereas D and trimming were derived from the DNA. The table shows about 360,000 clones, with 81% occurring only once. Germline V gene data show CDR1 as MGHDK and CDR2 as SYGVNS. The V gene lost 2 bases and the J gene lost 4 bases, with 14 bases spanning the gap. There are 15 residues in the CDR3. This receptor was taken from a human donor with acute or convalescent COVID-19. The donor label of this sample is uncertain. The V gene is TRBV25-1, the J gene TRBJ1-2, with a possible D match to TRBD1 (5 bases). Sequencing was carried out using peripheral blood. As DNA, the CDR3 is TGTGCCAGCAGTGAAGTTGGAGGGGCCGCCTATGGCTACACCTTC. It yields the protein CASSEVGGAAYGYTF.